This TCR beta chain was recorded in a study of T cells after yellow fever vaccination. Study summary: SMART-Seq v4 Ultra Low Input served to prepare low-cell-number fractions. Whole-study results and caveats: Reappearance after the booster was seen for most primary-vaccination clones, at 95% to 97% CD4 and roughly 90% CD8. The bulk population could contribute abundant contaminating clonotypes to FACS-sorted repertoires. Clonotypes appearing in both CD4 and CD8 compartments existed, and their share was small.

TCRdb fed the 5' RACE reads into MiXCR, producing one record per CDR3 protein. This sample has under 200,000 distinct CDR3 sequences, with roughly 9.6% found just once. The CDR3 contains 13 residues. Germline CDR1 SGDLS, CDR2 YYNGEE. V lost 0 bases and J 2 bases, leaving 5 bases between the germline ends. This clonotype has a count of ten or more. Its antigen is currently unknown. The V call is TRBV9, the J call TRBJ2-5, with TRBD1 as a possible D gene (5 bases). This receptor was taken from a man younger than 30 who received the YFV17D yellow fever vaccine. The source was CD8+ T cells sorted from PBMCs, collected 15 days after the yellow fever booster vaccination. The CDR3 DNA sequence: TGTGCCAGCAGCGTAGGACAGCAAGAGACCCAGTACTTC. Translating gives CASSVGQQETQYF.